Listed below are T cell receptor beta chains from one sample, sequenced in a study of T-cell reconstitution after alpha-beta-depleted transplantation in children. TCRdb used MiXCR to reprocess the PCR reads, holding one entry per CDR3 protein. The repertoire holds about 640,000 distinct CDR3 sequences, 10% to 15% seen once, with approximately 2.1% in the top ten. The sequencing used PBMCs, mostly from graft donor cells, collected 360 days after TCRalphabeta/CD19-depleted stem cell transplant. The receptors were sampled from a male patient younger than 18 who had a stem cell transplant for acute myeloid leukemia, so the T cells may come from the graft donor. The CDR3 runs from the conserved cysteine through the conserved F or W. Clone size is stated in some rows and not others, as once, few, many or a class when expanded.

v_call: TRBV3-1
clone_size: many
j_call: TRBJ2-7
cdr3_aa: CASSLSTTSGTYEQYF

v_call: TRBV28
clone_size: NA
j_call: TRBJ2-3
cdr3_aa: CASRLGTSGSADTQYF

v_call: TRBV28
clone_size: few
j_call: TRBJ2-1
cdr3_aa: CASRLAGGGDEQFF

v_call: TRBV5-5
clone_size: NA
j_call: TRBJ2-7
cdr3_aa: CASSKPEGGAYEQYF

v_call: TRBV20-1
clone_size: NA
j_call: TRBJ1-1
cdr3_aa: CSAKLGGRAFF

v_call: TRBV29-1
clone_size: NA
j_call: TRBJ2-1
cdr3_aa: CSVPLGSSYNEQFF

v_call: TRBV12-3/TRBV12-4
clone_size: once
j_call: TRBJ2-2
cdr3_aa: CTSSLNDRGHVSGTGELFF

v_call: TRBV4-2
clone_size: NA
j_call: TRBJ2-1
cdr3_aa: CASSQDRGVSYNNEQFF

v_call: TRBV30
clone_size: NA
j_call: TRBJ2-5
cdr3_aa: CAWSNHWGETQYF

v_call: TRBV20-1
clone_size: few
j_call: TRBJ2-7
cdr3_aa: CSARDRISGSRQYF

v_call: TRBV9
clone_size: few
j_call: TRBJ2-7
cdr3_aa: CASSPWTGGAEEQYF

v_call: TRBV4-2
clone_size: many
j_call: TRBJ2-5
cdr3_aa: CASSQSPPRRGETQYF

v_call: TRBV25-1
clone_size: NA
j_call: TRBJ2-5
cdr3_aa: CASSDRREGETQYF

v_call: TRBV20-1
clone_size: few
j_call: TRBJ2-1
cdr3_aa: CSAESGTRGLRNEQFF

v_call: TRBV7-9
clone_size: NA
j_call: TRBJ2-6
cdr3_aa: CASSFGQGVGANVLTF

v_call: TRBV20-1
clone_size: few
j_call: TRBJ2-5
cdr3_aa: CSAMSPGRMVETQYF

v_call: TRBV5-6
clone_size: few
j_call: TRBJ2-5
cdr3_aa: CASSFGLAGARETQYF

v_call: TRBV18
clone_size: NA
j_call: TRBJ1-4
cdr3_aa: CASSRPNEKLFF

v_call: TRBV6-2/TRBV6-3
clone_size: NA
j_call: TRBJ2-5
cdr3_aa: CASSYSRDWGRRDVGRETQYF

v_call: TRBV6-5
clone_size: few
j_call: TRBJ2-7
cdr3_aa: CASSYYGTPGWAYEQYF

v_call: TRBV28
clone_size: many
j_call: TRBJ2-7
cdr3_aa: CATHTDTPYEQYF

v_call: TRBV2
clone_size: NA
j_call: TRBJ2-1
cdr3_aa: CASSSRTSGRILDNEQFF

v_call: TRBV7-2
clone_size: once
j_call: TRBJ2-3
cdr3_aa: CASSLVDGDTQYF

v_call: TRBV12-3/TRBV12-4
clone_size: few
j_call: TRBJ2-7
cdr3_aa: CASSLGDAGIYEQYF

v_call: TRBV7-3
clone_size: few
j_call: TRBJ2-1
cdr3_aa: CASSLRTAGTSGISYNEQFF

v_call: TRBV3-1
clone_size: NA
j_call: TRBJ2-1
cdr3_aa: CASSQELGQGHDNEQFF

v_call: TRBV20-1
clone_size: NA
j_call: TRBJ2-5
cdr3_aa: CSAIASPQETQYF

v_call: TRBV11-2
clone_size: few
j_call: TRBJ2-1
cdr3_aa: CASSLQGGTENEQFF

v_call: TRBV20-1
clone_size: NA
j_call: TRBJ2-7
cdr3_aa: CSASADSGYEQYF

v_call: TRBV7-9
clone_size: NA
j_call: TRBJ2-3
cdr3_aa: CASSLAALRTDTQYF

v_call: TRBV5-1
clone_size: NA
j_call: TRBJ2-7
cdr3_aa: CASSLRVHLSSYEQYF

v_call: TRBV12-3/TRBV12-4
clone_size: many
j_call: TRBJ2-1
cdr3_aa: CASRTSGSYNEQFF

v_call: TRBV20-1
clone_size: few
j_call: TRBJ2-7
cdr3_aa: CSAKRQGLNEQYF

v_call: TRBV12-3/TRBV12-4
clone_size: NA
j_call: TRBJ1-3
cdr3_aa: CASSEQGAGGNTIYF

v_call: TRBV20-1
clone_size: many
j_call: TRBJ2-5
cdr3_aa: CSAHDPNRGVGEETQYF

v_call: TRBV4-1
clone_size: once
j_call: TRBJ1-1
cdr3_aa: CASSRYLPGEGSTEAFF

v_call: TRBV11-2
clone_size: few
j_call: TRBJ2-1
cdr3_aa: CASSHTAGSNNEQFF

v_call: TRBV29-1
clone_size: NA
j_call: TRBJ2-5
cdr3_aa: CSVVNPILRTQYF

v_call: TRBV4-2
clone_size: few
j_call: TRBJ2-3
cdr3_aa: CATSEGDGDTQYF

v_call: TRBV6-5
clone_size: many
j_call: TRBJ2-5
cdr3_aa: CASRYLGQGAETQYF

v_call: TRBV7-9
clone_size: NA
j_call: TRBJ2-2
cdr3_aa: CASSVWLAAGELFF

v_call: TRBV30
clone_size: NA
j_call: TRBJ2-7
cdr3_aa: CAWSFSVNYEQYF

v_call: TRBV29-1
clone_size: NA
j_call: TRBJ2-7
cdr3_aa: CSVEFLSGDYEQYF

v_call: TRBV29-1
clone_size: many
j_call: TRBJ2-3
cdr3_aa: CSVKGTVTDTQYF

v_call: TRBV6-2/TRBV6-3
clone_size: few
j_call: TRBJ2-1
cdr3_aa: CASSPISGSLSRSYNEQFF

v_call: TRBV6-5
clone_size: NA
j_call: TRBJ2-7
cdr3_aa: CASSYGVRGRGEQYF

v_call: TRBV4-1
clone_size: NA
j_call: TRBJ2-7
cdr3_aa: CASSQVKFGRIYEQYF

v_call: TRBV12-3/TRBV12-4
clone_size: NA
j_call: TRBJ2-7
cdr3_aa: CASRANFTSSYEQYF

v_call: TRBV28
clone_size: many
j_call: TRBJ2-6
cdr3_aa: CASSPGLATMGANVLTF

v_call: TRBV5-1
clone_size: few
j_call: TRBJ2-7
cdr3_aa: CASSWGRGPSYEQYF

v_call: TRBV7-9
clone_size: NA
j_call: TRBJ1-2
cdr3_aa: CASSLEIGGDYGYTF